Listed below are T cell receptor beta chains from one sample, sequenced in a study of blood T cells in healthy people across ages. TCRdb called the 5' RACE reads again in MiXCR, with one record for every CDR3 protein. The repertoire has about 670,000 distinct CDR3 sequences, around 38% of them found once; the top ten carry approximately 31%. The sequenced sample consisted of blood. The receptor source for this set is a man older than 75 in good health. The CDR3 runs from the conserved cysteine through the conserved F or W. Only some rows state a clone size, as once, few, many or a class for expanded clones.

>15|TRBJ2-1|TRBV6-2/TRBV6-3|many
CASSSPARSYNEQFF
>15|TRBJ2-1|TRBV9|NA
CASSVAGAPWNGQFF
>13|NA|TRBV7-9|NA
CASSLGVAGTQYF
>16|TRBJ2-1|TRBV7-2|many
CASSPLIAGHYREQFF
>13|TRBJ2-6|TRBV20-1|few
CSAPIAGANVLTF
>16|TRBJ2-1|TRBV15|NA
CATSRDERGLPSEQFF
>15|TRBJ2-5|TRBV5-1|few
CASSYLASLRETQYF
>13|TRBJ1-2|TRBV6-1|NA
CASSELRDYGYTF
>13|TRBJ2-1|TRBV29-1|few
CSVEDRSYNEQFF
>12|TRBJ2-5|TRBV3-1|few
CASSHRTREQYF
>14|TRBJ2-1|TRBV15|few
CATRPFGGYNEQFF
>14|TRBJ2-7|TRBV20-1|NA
CSANPGRQSYEQYF
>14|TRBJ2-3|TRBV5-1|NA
CASSVDSGRDTQYF
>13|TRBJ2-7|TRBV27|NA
CASRRQTSDEQYF
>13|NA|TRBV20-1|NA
CSARYREVYEQYF
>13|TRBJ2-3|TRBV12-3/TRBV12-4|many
CASSWTSGDTQYF
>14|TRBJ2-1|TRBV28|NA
CASSRGGSGLEQFF
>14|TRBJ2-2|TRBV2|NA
CASRGVAGVGELFF
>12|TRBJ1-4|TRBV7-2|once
CASNLGSEKLFF
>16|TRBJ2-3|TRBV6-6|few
CASSFLPTGRTDTQYF
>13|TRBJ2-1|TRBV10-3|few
CAVGGGQNTEQFF
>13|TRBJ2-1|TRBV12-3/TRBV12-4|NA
CASSPAGKHEQFF
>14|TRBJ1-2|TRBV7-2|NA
CTSSDSGPFYGYTF
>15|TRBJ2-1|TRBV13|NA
CASSPRKGSYNEQFF
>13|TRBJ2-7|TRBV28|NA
CASRHGTAYEQYF
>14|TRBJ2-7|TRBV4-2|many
CASSQLAGDYEQYF
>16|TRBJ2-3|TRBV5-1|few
CASSSLPSTSTDTQYF
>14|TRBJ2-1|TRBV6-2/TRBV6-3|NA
CAGSYPPGYNEQFF
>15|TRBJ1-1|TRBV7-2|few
CASSATGQVNTEAFF
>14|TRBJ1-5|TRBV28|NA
CASTPGTANQPQHF
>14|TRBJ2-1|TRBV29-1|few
CSGGNRGPYNEQFF
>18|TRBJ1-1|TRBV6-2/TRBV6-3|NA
CASSYVFGSGSSGTEAFF
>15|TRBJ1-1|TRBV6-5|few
CASSSLTGVGTEAFF
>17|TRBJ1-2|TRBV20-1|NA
CSAPKGDRANPNYGYTF
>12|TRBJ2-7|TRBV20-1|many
CSATKSAYEQYF
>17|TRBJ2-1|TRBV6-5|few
CASSYSKGTRGYNEQFF
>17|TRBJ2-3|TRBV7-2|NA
CASSPTTTEWGTDTQYF
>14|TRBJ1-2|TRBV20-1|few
CSAREGTEHYGYTF
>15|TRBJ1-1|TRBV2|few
CASNPRGGRNTEAFF
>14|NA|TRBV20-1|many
CSAMGQGAYNEQYF
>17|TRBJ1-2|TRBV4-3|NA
CASSRSLQVGRDYGYTF
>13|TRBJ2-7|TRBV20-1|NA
CSAASRPSYEQYF
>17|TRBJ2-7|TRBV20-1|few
CSAIGVASATSSYEQYF
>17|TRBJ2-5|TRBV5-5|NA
CASSSEGGQSGIETQYF
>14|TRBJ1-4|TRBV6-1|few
CASSATGGNEKLFF
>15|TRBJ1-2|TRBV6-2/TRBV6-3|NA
CASSEDRGRDYGHTF
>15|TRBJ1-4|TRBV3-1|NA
CASSQDWTGSEKLFF
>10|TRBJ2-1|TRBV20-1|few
CSANQYEQFF
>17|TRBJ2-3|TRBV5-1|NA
CASSSAYSGSVADTQYF
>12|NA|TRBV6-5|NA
CASGQGPYEQYF
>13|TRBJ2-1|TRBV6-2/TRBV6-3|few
CASVPPLRDEQFF
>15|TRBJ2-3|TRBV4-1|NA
CASSQEDRVRNTQYF
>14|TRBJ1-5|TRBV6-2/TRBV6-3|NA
CASSYVLGNQPQHF
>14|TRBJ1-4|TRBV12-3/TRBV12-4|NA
CASSGDSRYEKLFF
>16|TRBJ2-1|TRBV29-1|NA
CSVVEPLAGGGNEQFF